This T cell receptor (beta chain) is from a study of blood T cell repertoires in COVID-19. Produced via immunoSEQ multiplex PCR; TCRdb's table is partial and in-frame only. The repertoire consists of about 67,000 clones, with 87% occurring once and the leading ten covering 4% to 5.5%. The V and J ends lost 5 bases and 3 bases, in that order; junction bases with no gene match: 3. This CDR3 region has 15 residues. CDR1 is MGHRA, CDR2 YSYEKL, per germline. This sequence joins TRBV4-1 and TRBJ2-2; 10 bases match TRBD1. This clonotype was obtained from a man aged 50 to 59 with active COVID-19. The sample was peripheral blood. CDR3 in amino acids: CASSDRGRDTGELFF. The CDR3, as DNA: TGCGCCAGCAGCGACAGGGGGCGAGACACCGGGGAGCTGTTTTTT.